These 26 T cell receptor beta chains were all obtained from the same sample, sequenced in a study of regulatory T cells in long-lasting Graves disease. With iRepertoire HTBI primers and Arm-PCR of CDR3 regions, TCR beta libraries were built. TCRdb re-derived calls from the multiplex PCR reads in MiXCR, one entry per CDR3 protein. In the table there are about 530,000 distinct CDR3 sequences, around 16% of which are singletons. The sample's time point: newly diagnosed GD, antithyroid drugs for less than 3 months. From PBMCs, RNA was extracted and then used to make the TCR library. This sample also appeared in a second study, on T cells in Graves' hyperthyroidism and ophthalmopathy.

This specimen consisted of peripheral blood mononuclear cells (PBMCs), obtained at new diagnosis, from a patient treated with antithyroid drugs. These receptors all stem from a woman aged 35 to 60 with Graves disease.

This clonotype was seen repeatedly, ten times or more. V gene TRBV6-1 combines with J gene TRBJ2-1; tentatively, D is TRBD1 (5 bases). The CDR3 sequence is 15 residues long. Trimming took 7 bases from V and 3 from J, leaving 16 bases between them. CDR1 is MNHNS and CDR2 is SASEGT in the germline V gene. The CDR3 sequence is CASTGAGLIYNEQFF. CDR3 nucleotide sequence: TGTGCCAGCACTGGGGCTGGGCTTATCTACAATGAGCAGTTCTTC.

This clonotype was picked up many times. The chain is built from TRBV6-1 and TRBJ2-1; D could derive from TRBD1 or TRBD2 (8 bases each). The CDR3 sequence is 20 residues long. Germline V gene sequence: CDR1 MNHNS, CDR2 SASEGT. DNA of the CDR3: TGTTCTCTCCTCCGGGACAGGCTGACCTATACGGGGGGGCCTGACAATGAGCAGTTCTTC. This codes for CSLLRDRLTYTGGPDNEQFF.

This clonotype was counted only a few times. The chain uses TRBV4-1 and TRBJ1-4; the D gene is possibly TRBD1 (5 bases). In germline, CDR1 is MGHRA, CDR2 YSYEKL. Trimming took off 3 bases at V and 8 bases at J, with 16 bases between the two ends. CDR3 length: 15 amino acids. CDR3: CASSQVEGTYEKLFF. DNA of the CDR3: TGCGCCAGCAGCCAGGTCGAGGGGACCTACGAAAAACTGTTTTTT.

This clonotype was observed many times. The chain is built from TRBV28 and TRBJ1-2; D is perhaps TRBD1 (5 bases). Germline CDR1 MDHEN, CDR2 SYDVKM. Trimming took 4 bases from V and 4 from J, leaving 10 bases between them. The CDR3 totals 13 residues. Here the CDR3 DNA reads TGTGCCAGCAGTTACCAGGGAAGCTATGGCTACACCTTC. Amino acid sequence: CASSYQGSYGYTF.

The chain links TRBV9 to TRBJ2-2; perhaps D is TRBD1 or TRBD2 (5 bases each). The CDR3 spans 15 residues. Germline CDR1 and CDR2: SGDLS and YYNGEE. Trimming left V 3 bases short and J 5 bases short, with 14 bases between. CDR3 in amino acids: CASSGETGGTGELFF. The CDR3 coding sequence is TGTGCCAGCAGCGGGGAAACTGGGGGTACCGGGGAGCTGTTTTTT.

There are many counts of this clonotype. The rearrangement joins TRBV3-1 to TRBJ1-5; D unresolved. The germline V and J ends were trimmed by 0 bases and 5 bases, with 11 bases remaining between them. The CDR3 has 15 amino acids. Germline lookup yields CDR1 LGHDT and CDR2 YNNKEL (reference sequence). This CDR3 reads CASSQDAGVHQPQHF. CDR3 nucleotides: TGTGCCAGCAGCCAAGATGCCGGGGTCCATCAGCCCCAGCATTTT.

This clonotype turned up a few times. The rearrangement joins TRBV20-1 to TRBJ2-7; D might be TRBD1 (5 bases). This CDR3 has 12 amino acids. Germline CDR1 reads DFQATT; CDR2 reads SNEGSKA (reference sequence). Trimming took 3 bases from V and 2 from J, leaving 8 bases between them. The CDR3 bases are TGCAGTGCTAGCGCCAGGGCCTACGAGCAGTACTTC. Its translation is CSASARAYEQYF.

Many counts were recorded for this clonotype. The chain combines TRBV5-5 with TRBJ1-6; tentatively, D is TRBD1 (5 bases). The V and J ends lost 4 bases and 8 bases respectively, with 10 bases between them. Germline loops: CDR1 SGHKS, CDR2 YYEKEE (reference sequence). The CDR3 consists of 13 residues. Here the CDR3 reads CASSPDRYSPLHF. CDR3 coding DNA: TGTGCCAGCAGCCCTGACAGATATTCACCCCTCCACTTT.

A few counts support this clonotype. The CDR3 loop is CASSYSRLGLAGGKAEEQFF. As DNA, the CDR3 is TGTGCCAGCAGTTACTCGAGACTGGGACTAGCGGGGGGAAAAGCGGAAGAGCAGTTCTTC. This chain uses TRBV6-5 with TRBJ2-1, with 15 positions matching TRBD2. CDR3 length: 20 residues. CDR1 is MNHEY, CDR2 SVGAGI, per germline. The V and J ends lost 0 bases and 10 bases, in that order; junction bases with no gene match: 16.

The chain employs TRBV30 and TRBJ1-2; 9 nucleotides agree with TRBD1. The CDR3 length is 15 residues. V dropped 2 bases and J dropped 5; count of bases not matched to a gene: 9. Germline V gene sequence: CDR1 GTSNPN, CDR2 SVGIG (reference sequence). The CDR3: CAWSSSTGGRYGYTF. DNA of the CDR3: TGTGCCTGGAGTAGCTCGACAGGGGGAAGGTATGGCTACACCTTC.

This clonotype was seen at least ten times. The chain uses TRBV29-1 and TRBJ1-1, with D perhaps matching TRBD1 (6 bases). Trimming shortened V by 7 bases and J by 3 bases, and 12 bases separated the two germline ends. Germline V lookup: CDR1 SQVTM, CDR2 ANQGSEA. This CDR3 spans 12 amino acids. DNA of the CDR3: TGCAGCGGAGGACAGTTTTACACTGAAGCTTTCTTT. Translated: CSGGQFYTEAFF.

This clonotype was counted a few times. The chain is built from TRBV5-1 and TRBJ1-2; D gene ambiguous. V was clipped by 2 bases and J by 8 bases, with 13 bases between them. This CDR3 is built from 13 residues. Germline loops: CDR1 SGHRS, CDR2 YFSETQ. CDR3 in amino acids: CASSFDGFGGYTF. CDR3 coding DNA: TGCGCCAGCAGCTTTGACGGCTTCGGGGGCTACACCTTC.

The gene calls are TRBV7-9 and TRBJ2-7; perhaps TRBD1 as D (5 bases). This CDR3 is built from 13 residues. CDR1 is SEHNR, CDR2 FQNEAQ, per germline (reference sequence). V was clipped by 3 bases and J by 2 bases, with 8 bases between them. The CDR3 reads CASSFDRPYEQYF. CDR3 in DNA: TGTGCCAGCAGCTTCGACAGACCCTACGAGCAGTACTTC.

This clonotype was observed many times. The chain couples TRBV7-9 to TRBJ2-5, with 9 bases aligning to TRBD1. CDR3 size: 14 residues. Germline values: CDR1 SEHNR, CDR2 FQNEAQ (reference sequence). V trimming: 6 bases; J trimming: 2 bases; junction bases outside the gene matches: 4. The CDR3 DNA follows: TGTGCCAGCAGTCCCGGACAGGGGCAAGAGACCCAGTACTTC. Translation: CASSPGQGQETQYF.

The CDR3 here is CASSFSVRGYEQFF. CDR3 nucleotides: TGTGCCAGCAGTTTTTCCGTCAGGGGCTATGAGCAGTTCTTC. This sequence joins TRBV12-3 or TRBV12-4 and TRBJ2-1; possible D gene TRBD1, 6 bases. The CDR3 loop spans 14 amino acids. V was clipped by 3 bases and J by 8 bases, with 14 bases between them.

This clonotype appeared a few times. The chain is built from TRBV3-1 and TRBJ2-7, with D perhaps TRBD2 (5 bases). V lost 4 bases and J lost 3, with 10 bases in between. The CDR3 has 13 residues. Per the germline V gene, CDR1 is LGHDT and CDR2 is YNNKEL (reference sequence). In nucleotides, the CDR3 is TGTGCCAGCAGCCCGACTGGACTCTACGAGCAGTACTTC. It translates to CASSPTGLYEQYF.

This clonotype was seen only a few times. The gene calls are TRBV12-3 or TRBV12-4 and TRBJ1-5; a possible D gene is TRBD1 (5 bases). Trimming shortened V by 6 bases and J by 3 bases, and 18 bases separated the two germline ends. This CDR3 contains 16 residues. The CDR3 nucleotides read TGTGCCAGCAGGCCAAGGGGTGCCGCCAACAATCAGCCCCAGCATTTT. This codes for CASRPRGAANNQPQHF.

This clonotype was recorded many times. CDR3 residues: CASSPRGAVEAFF. CDR3 sequence (DNA): TGTGCCAGCAGCCCTCGGGGAGCCGTTGAAGCTTTCTTT. The V call is TRBV11-3, the J call TRBJ1-1; D remains unclear. V was shortened by 5 bases and J by 7 bases, with 14 bases between the two germline ends. Germline V gives CDR1 SGHNT, CDR2 YENEEA. The CDR3 has 13 residues.

J is TRBJ2-7 and V is TRBV28; the match to TRBD2 covers 8 bases. This CDR3 is built from 15 residues. The trim removed 2 bases at V and 4 bases at J, leaving 7 bases unmatched. CDR1 is MDHEN, CDR2 SYDVKM, per germline. Here the CDR3 DNA reads TGTGCCAGCAGTTTAAAGAGCGGGAGAATTTACGAGCAGTACTTC. This translates into CASSLKSGRIYEQYF.

This rearrangement joins TRBV18 to TRBJ2-7; the D gene is possibly TRBD1 (5 bases). CDR3 length: 14 residues. CDR1 is KGHSH, CDR2 LQKENI, per germline. Trimming left V 2 bases short and J 2 bases short, with 10 bases between. DNA for the CDR3: TGTGCCAGCTCACCAACCCAGGGAACCTACGAGCAGTACTTC. Translated: CASSPTQGTYEQYF.

This clonotype was counted between two and nine times. This sequence joins TRBV12-3 or TRBV12-4 and TRBJ2-5, with 12 bases identical to TRBD2. The CDR3 totals 15 residues. J gave up 2 bases and V 7 bases, and 5 bases lay outside the gene matches. The CDR3 loop is CASTRTSGAQETQYF. The DNA for the CDR3 is TGTGCCAGCACCAGGACTAGCGGGGCGCAAGAGACCCAGTACTTC.

This clonotype was seen only a few times. The J gene is TRBJ2-1, the V gene TRBV12-3 or TRBV12-4; D unresolved. V was shortened by 2 bases and J by 7 bases, with 15 bases between the two germline ends. This CDR3 is built from 15 residues. CDR3 nucleotide sequence: TGTGCCAGCAGTTTAACGGTCCCAGGTACGAATGAGCAGTTCTTC. The encoded protein is CASSLTVPGTNEQFF.

The chain is built from TRBV20-1 and TRBJ2-5; 12 bases line up with TRBD2. This CDR3 has 16 amino acids. The germline CDR1 and CDR2 sequences are DFQATT and SNEGSKA (reference sequence). V lost 3 bases to trimming and J lost 0 bases; unmatched junction nucleotides: 5. For the CDR3, the DNA is TGCAGTGCTAGGGTGACTAGCGGGGGTGACCAAGAGACCCAGTACTTC. Protein product: CSARVTSGGDQETQYF.

This clonotype was detected ten times or more. The V gene is TRBV7-2, the J gene TRBJ1-6; D unclear. Trimming pared 5 bases from V and 4 bases from J, leaving 9 bases between. The CDR3 is 14 residues long. Germline V gene lookup returns CDR1 SGHTA and CDR2 FQGNSA. CDR3 DNA: TGTGCCAGCAGCGATCATGTGTATAATTCACCCCTCCACTTT. Protein: CASSDHVYNSPLHF.

This clonotype was picked up many times. The chain couples TRBV10-3 to TRBJ1-1; D unresolved. CDR1 is ENHRY, CDR2 SYGVKD, per germline. Trimming cost V 5 bases and J 1 base, with 2 bases left between them. The CDR3 covers 11 residues. CDR3 protein: CAISSNTEAFF. The DNA for the CDR3 is TGTGCCATCAGTTCGAACACTGAAGCTTTCTTT.

CDR3 nucleotide sequence: TGTGCCAGCAGCCCACAATTAAAGGCGGGGGAGCAGTACTTC. Protein: CASSPQLKAGEQYF. The J gene is TRBJ2-7, the V gene TRBV9, with a tentative D call TRBD2 (6 bases). V was clipped by 4 bases and J by 7 bases, with 18 bases between them. This CDR3 contains 14 residues. In germline, CDR1 is SGDLS, CDR2 YYNGEE. Combining the CDR3 with reference TRBV9 and TRBJ2-7 gives the whole variable domain DSGVTQTPKHLITATGQRVTLRCSPRSGDLSVYWYQQSLDQGLQFLIQYYNGEERAKGNILERFSAQQFPDLHSELNLSSLELGDSALYFCASSPQLKAGEQYFGPGTRLTVT.